What follows are 32 T cell receptor beta chains derived from one specimen sequenced in a study of identical twins. In TCRdb, the 5' RACE reads were re-called with MiXCR into one record per CDR3 protein. The repertoire includes 450,000 or so distinct CDR3 sequences, 13% to 15% of them detected once, and approximately 0.52% sits in the top ten. The same specimen was also included in a second study, on yellow fever vaccine responses in identical twins.

Sequenced input: CD4+ T cells sorted from blood. The receptors were gathered from a woman between 18 and 29 years old in good health.

This clonotype showed up just a few times. The V gene is TRBV27, the J gene TRBJ1-3, with 7 bases aligning to TRBD1. The CDR3 has 15 residues. Germline loops: CDR1 MNHEY, CDR2 SMNVEV (reference sequence). V lost 4 bases and J lost 4; bases outside the gene matches: 7. CDR3 bases: TGTGCCAGCAGTTATCACAGGGGACCAGGAAACACCATATATTTT. Its translation: CASSYHRGPGNTIYF.

About this clonotype itself: A much more abundant neighbour one base away suggests this may be a read error. V gene TRBV7-9 combines with J gene TRBJ2-3; 8 nucleotides agree with TRBD1. The CDR3 spans 14 residues. V shed 5 bases and J 2 bases; nucleotides not matched to a gene: 3. Germline V gene data show CDR1 as SEHNR and CDR2 as FQNEAQ (reference sequence). The CDR3 spells CASSLDRDTDTQYF. The CDR3 DNA reads TGTGCCAGCAGCCTGGACAGGGACACAGATACGCAGTATTTT.

The chain carries TRBV7-2 and TRBJ2-1, with 8 bases matching TRBD2. Germline V CDR1 and CDR2: SGHTA, FQGNSA. V trimming: 5 bases; J trimming: 8 bases; junction bases outside the gene matches: 14. The CDR3 totals 16 residues. CDR3 loop: CASSPRTSSGHYEQFF. CDR3 in DNA: TGTGCCAGCAGCCCGAGGACTAGCAGTGGGCACTATGAGCAGTTCTTC.

This clonotype was recorded a few times. V gene TRBV2 combines with J gene TRBJ1-5; D is ambiguous. The CDR3 is 15 amino acids. V was clipped by 3 bases and J by 9 bases, with 18 bases between them. From germline, CDR1 is SNHLY and CDR2 FYNNEI. In DNA form, the CDR3 reads TGTGCCAGCAGTGATGGGCAGACATGGGAGGGGCCCCAGCATTTT. Encoded protein: CASSDGQTWEGPQHF.

The genes are TRBV18 and TRBJ2-1; the match to TRBD1 covers 8 bases. This CDR3 has 15 amino acids. V shed 1 base and J 6 bases; nucleotides not matched to a gene: 5. Germline V gene data show CDR1 as KGHSH and CDR2 as LQKENI. As DNA, the CDR3 is TGTGCCAGCTCACCACGAGTAACAGGGGGCAATGAGCAGTTCTTC. Amino acid sequence: CASSPRVTGGNEQFF.

Only a few counts were recorded for this clonotype. V and J are TRBV7-9 and TRBJ1-1; TRBD1 aligns across 7 bases. The CDR3 is made up of 14 amino acids. Germline V gene sequence: CDR1 SEHNR, CDR2 FQNEAQ (reference sequence). After removal of 3 bases from V and 7 bases from J, the junction contained 8 bases not matched to a gene. This chain's CDR3 is CASSLPAAGGEAFF. The CDR3 DNA reads TGTGCCAGCAGCTTGCCGGCGGCAGGGGGTGAAGCTTTCTTT.

The table lists this clonotype with a few counts. V usage is TRBV28 and J usage is TRBJ2-1; TRBD2 matches 13 bases. The CDR3 totals 17 residues. The germline gives CDR1 MDHEN, CDR2 SYDVKM. J was trimmed by 6 bases and V by 4 bases; bases with no gene match: 9. DNA of the CDR3: TGTGCCAGCAGTTCAGACGTTGGACTAGCGGGGGCCAATGAGCAGTTCTTC. Translating gives CASSSDVGLAGANEQFF.

This clonotype was picked up a small number of times. The V call is TRBV7-2, the J call TRBJ1-5; D ambiguous. This CDR3 has 13 amino acids. Germline V gene sequence: CDR1 SGHTA, CDR2 FQGNSA. Trimming shortened V by 0 bases and J by 4 bases, and 4 bases separated the two germline ends. In nucleotides, the CDR3 is TGTGCCAGCAGCTTAGCCGATAATCAGCCCCAGCATTTT. It is translated as CASSLADNQPQHF.

This clonotype came up a few times. V is TRBV20-1 and J is TRBJ2-5; a weak D match, TRBD1 (6 bases). This CDR3 region has 14 residues. Germline loops: CDR1 DFQATT, CDR2 SNEGSKA (reference sequence). Between the trimmed V and J ends, which lost 4 bases and 4 bases, there was a span of 16 bases. The CDR3 loop is CSAIRDTLGETQYF. CDR3 DNA: TGCAGTGCTATCCGGGACACCCTCGGAGAGACCCAGTACTTC.

In this sample, this clonotype turned up many times. The rearrangement links TRBV4-3 to TRBJ2-4; weak D call: TRBD2 (5 bases). From germline, CDR1 is LGHNA and CDR2 YSLEER. Between the trimmed V and J ends, which lost 0 bases and 1 base, there was a span of 16 bases. This CDR3 is built from 18 residues. As DNA, the CDR3 is TGCGCCAGCAGCCAAGATTGGAGGAGTGAGGGTGCCAAAAACATTCAGTACTTC. Encoded protein: CASSQDWRSEGAKNIQYF.

Many counts were recorded for this clonotype. The V gene is TRBV6-5, the J gene TRBJ2-1, with 8 bases lining up with TRBD2. The CDR3 totals 14 residues. Per the germline V gene, CDR1 is MNHEY and CDR2 is SVGAGI. The V segment lost 3 bases and the J segment 8 bases; nucleotides outside the gene matches: 6. DNA for the CDR3: TGTGCCAGCAGTTATCCAGACGGGGGGGATGAGCAGTTCTTC. It is translated as CASSYPDGGDEQFF.

There are many counts of this clonotype. The J gene is TRBJ2-3, the V gene TRBV20-1; D is perhaps TRBD1 or TRBD2 (5 bases each). Germline V lookup: CDR1 DFQATT, CDR2 SNEGSKA (reference sequence). The CDR3 has 18 amino acids. V lost 3 bases to trimming and J lost 4 bases, with 26 bases between them. Written as DNA, the CDR3 is TGCAGTGCTAGCCGTGCCGTGGAGCAAGTGGGGGTGTCAGATACGCAGTATTTT. This encodes CSASRAVEQVGVSDTQYF.

This clonotype showed up just a few times. The chain uses TRBV10-3 and TRBJ2-6; D possibly corresponds to TRBD2 (6 bases). The length of the CDR3 is 17 residues. The V and J ends lost 5 bases and 0 bases respectively, with 14 bases between them. CDR1 ENHRY and CDR2 SYGVKD come from the germline V gene. The CDR3 reads CAISSSALISGANVLTF. CDR3 DNA: TGTGCCATCAGTTCTAGCGCCTTGATCTCTGGGGCCAACGTCCTGACTTTC.

V is TRBV20-1 and J is TRBJ2-1; the match to TRBD1 covers 10 bases. With V trimmed by 0 bases and J by 8 bases, 7 bases remained unmatched. The CDR3 runs to 15 residues. CDR1 and CDR2 from the germline V gene are DFQATT and SNEGSKA (reference sequence). As DNA, the CDR3 is TGCAGTGCTAGAGATGGACAGGGGGGGGTCCATGAGCAGTTCTTC. Protein sequence: CSARDGQGGVHEQFF.

This chain links TRBV6-1 with TRBJ1-4, with D possibly TRBD1 on 6 matching bases. The CDR3 sequence is 14 residues long. Germline values: CDR1 MNHNS, CDR2 SASEGT. Between the trimmed V and J ends, which lost 8 bases and 4 bases, there was a span of 14 bases. This CDR3 reads CASHGGADNEKLFF. CDR3 nucleotide sequence: TGTGCCAGCCATGGGGGGGCGGATAATGAAAAACTGTTTTTT.

This clonotype was seen more than once but under ten times. This chain connects TRBV6-5 to TRBJ2-7; 9 nucleotides align to TRBD2. The CDR3 covers 15 residues. V lost 2 bases, J lost 3 bases, and 5 bases stayed unmatched. Germline V gene sequence: CDR1 MNHEY, CDR2 SVGAGI. CDR3 in amino acids: CASSYASGVNYEQYF. The CDR3 DNA reads as TGTGCCAGCAGTTACGCTAGCGGGGTAAACTACGAGCAGTACTTC.

This chain joins TRBV6-2 or TRBV6-3 and TRBJ2-2; 13 bases map to TRBD2. V lost 5 bases to trimming and J lost 0 bases; unmatched junction nucleotides: 3. The germline V gene has CDR1 MNHEY and CDR2 SVGEGT. This CDR3 contains 17 residues. The CDR3 spells CASSVGTSGTNTGELFF. CDR3 sequence (DNA): TGTGCCAGCAGTGTCGGGACTAGCGGGACGAACACCGGGGAGCTGTTTTTT.

The sample holds many counts of this clonotype. The J gene is TRBJ2-1, the V gene TRBV24-1, with TRBD2 matching 13 bases. Germline V CDR1 and CDR2: KGHDR, SFDVKD. The CDR3 spans 14 residues. Trimming at V came to 7 bases and at J to 10 bases, leaving 6 bases not matched to a gene. CDR3 DNA sequence: TGTGCCACCAGAGGACTAGCGGGGGCTCAAGAGCAGTTCTTC. Its protein is CATRGLAGAQEQFF.

This chain connects TRBV2 to TRBJ2-1, with 16 bases aligning to TRBD2. This CDR3 has 19 amino acids. Per germline, CDR1 SNHLY and CDR2 FYNNEI. The CDR3 reads CTCSFVGLAGGRGNNEQFF. The DNA for the CDR3 is TGTACCTGCAGTTTCGTGGGACTAGCGGGGGGGCGCGGGAATAATGAGCAGTTCTTC.

This clonotype was found a few times. The rearrangement joins TRBV20-1 to TRBJ2-5; TRBD2 aligns across 9 bases. There are 15 residues in the CDR3. With V trimmed by 8 bases and J by 2 bases, 12 bases remained unmatched. The germline V gene encodes CDR1 DFQATT and CDR2 SNEGSKA (reference sequence). CDR3 nucleotide sequence: TGCAGTTTACTGAAGGCTAGCGGGGCGCAAGAGACCCAGTACTTC. Residues: CSLLKASGAQETQYF.

This clonotype was observed a few times. The chain has TRBV29-1 and TRBJ2-4; TRBD2 might be the D (5 bases). Germline loops: CDR1 SQVTM, CDR2 ANQGSEA. V was pared by 4 bases and J by 6 bases, with 10 bases between. CDR3 length: 12 residues. CDR3 nucleotide sequence: TGCAGCGTTGCGGGAATAGGAAACATTCAGTACTTC. This codes for CSVAGIGNIQYF.

This clonotype was observed a few times. This rearrangement joins TRBV10-2 to TRBJ1-1, with 8 bases lining up with TRBD1. V lost 6 bases and J lost 4; bases outside the gene matches: 10. CDR1 and CDR2 (germline): WSHSY, SAAADI. This CDR3 has 15 amino acids. As DNA, the CDR3 is TGCGCCAGCAGATACGGACAGGGCTTGAGCACTGAAGCTTTCTTT. Encoded protein: CASRYGQGLSTEAFF.

In its sample, this clonotype was seen a few times. The chain carries TRBV20-1 and TRBJ2-7, with D possibly matching TRBD1 (5 bases). The CDR3 loop spans 15 amino acids. CDR1 and CDR2 from the germline V gene are DFQATT and SNEGSKA (reference sequence). V was trimmed by 6 bases and J by 3 bases, leaving 21 bases between them. DNA of the CDR3: TGCAGTGCCCTTCGTCCAGGACAACTATTCTACGAGCAGTACTTC. Amino acid sequence: CSALRPGQLFYEQYF.

This clonotype has just a few counts. V usage is TRBV20-1 and J usage is TRBJ2-7, with TRBD1 matching over 11 bases. The CDR3 runs 13 residues. With 7 bases clipped from V and 6 bases from J, the junction kept 8 bases outside the gene matches. Looked up from germline, CDR1 is DFQATT and CDR2 is SNEGSKA (reference sequence). DNA of the CDR3: TGCAGTGTCTCGGACAGGGGGCAAGGCGAGCAGTACTTC. Translated, it gives CSVSDRGQGEQYF.

This clonotype was seen a few times. V and J are TRBV18 and TRBJ2-5; D is unclear. With 4 bases removed from V and 5 bases from J, the gap between germline ends came to 11 bases. This CDR3 contains 13 residues. CDR1 KGHSH and CDR2 LQKENI come from the germline V gene. CDR3 region: CASSRSNGETQYF. In nucleotides, the CDR3 is TGTGCCAGCTCACGATCCAATGGGGAGACCCAGTACTTC.

Many counts were recorded for this clonotype. The chain carries TRBV10-3 and TRBJ2-7, with a tentative D call TRBD2 (5 bases). Germline CDR1 is ENHRY and CDR2 is SYGVKD. This CDR3 has 15 amino acids. The germline V and J ends were trimmed by 3 bases and 2 bases, with 14 bases remaining between them. The DNA for the CDR3 is TGTGCCATCAGTGACATCGGCGGGTCTACCTACGAGCAGTACTTC. This sequence encodes CAISDIGGSTYEQYF.

This chain joins TRBV7-9 and TRBJ2-3; possible D gene TRBD1, 6 bases. The germline V gene encodes CDR1 SEHNR and CDR2 FQNEAQ (reference sequence). This CDR3 has 15 residues. V was clipped by 4 bases and J by 2 bases, with 13 bases between them. Here the CDR3 DNA reads TGTGCCAGCAGCTCCCGGGACACAGTCACAGATACGCAGTATTTT. This sequence encodes CASSSRDTVTDTQYF.

This chain uses TRBV6-5 with TRBJ2-7, with D perhaps given as TRBD1 or TRBD2 (6 bases each). With 2 bases removed from V and 0 bases from J, the gap between germline ends came to 17 bases. CDR1 and CDR2 from the germline V gene are MNHEY and SVGAGI. The CDR3 has 17 amino acids. CDR3: CASSYQGGYPSSYEQYF. Written as DNA, the CDR3 is TGTGCCAGCAGTTACCAAGGGGGGTATCCTAGCTCCTACGAGCAGTACTTC.

This clonotype has more than one count but fewer than ten. The V gene is TRBV5-6, the J gene TRBJ1-4, with unresolved D. The V and J ends lost 4 bases and 5 bases respectively, with 9 bases between them. This CDR3 contains 13 residues. Germline assignment: CDR1 SGHDT and CDR2 YYEEEE. The CDR3 region has the DNA TGTGCCAGCAGCCTGAGATGGAATGAAAAACTGTTTTTT. It codes for CASSLRWNEKLFF.

The table lists this clonotype with a few counts. The chain combines TRBV7-9 with TRBJ2-3; D might be TRBD2 (6 bases). Germline V gene data show CDR1 as SEHNR and CDR2 as FQNEAQ (reference sequence). V was trimmed by 8 bases and J by 1 base, leaving 10 bases between them. This CDR3 spans 13 amino acids. CDR3 in DNA: TGTGCCAGCGCCGTAGCGGGCACAGATACGCAGTATTTT. Amino acid sequence: CASAVAGTDTQYF.

The chain joins TRBV25-1 to TRBJ2-1; 8 bases map to TRBD2. Germline V CDR1 and CDR2: MGHDK, SYGVNS. The CDR3 loop spans 14 amino acids. V trimming: 6 bases; J trimming: 5 bases; junction bases outside the gene matches: 6. This CDR3 reads CASRRSGGDNEQFF. The CDR3 bases are TGTGCCAGCAGAAGAAGCGGGGGTGACAATGAGCAGTTCTTC.

This clonotype was seen repeatedly, ten times or more. The CDR3 DNA is TGCGCCAGCAGCCCCGGGATCACGAACACCGGGGAGCTGTTTTTT. Amino acid sequence: CASSPGITNTGELFF. The chain uses TRBV5-1 and TRBJ2-2; D might be TRBD2 (5 bases). Germline loops: CDR1 SGHRS, CDR2 YFSETQ. V was trimmed by 4 bases and J by 0 bases, leaving 10 bases between them. CDR3 size: 15 residues. Full variable domain (missing parts from reference TRBV5-1 and TRBJ2-2): KAGVTQTPRYLIKTRGQQVTLSCSPISGHRSVSWYQQTPGQGLQFLFEYFSETQRNKGNFPGRFSGRQFSNSRSEMNVSTLELGDSALYLCASSPGITNTGELFFGEGSRLTVL.